Here is one TCR beta chain with its context. Its target is unknown. This entry comes from a study of response to subunit inactivated influenza vaccine. Study outcomes and limitations: Seasonal influenza vaccination, on each occasion, was suggested by the authors to recruit few new T cells.

Using its own MiXCR run on the RT-PCR reads, TCRdb lists one record per CDR3 protein. The data hold around 190,000 distinct CDR3 sequences, with approximately 9.2% observed a single time. V was trimmed by 0 bases and J by 1 base, leaving 9 bases between them. The CDR3 has 15 amino acids. Germline assignment: CDR1 MGHRA and CDR2 YSYEKL. The TCR was taken from a man aged 45-60 years who received an inactivated influenza vaccine. The J gene is TRBJ2-5, the V gene TRBV4-1; D is perhaps TRBD2 (7 bases). Here the sequenced sample was non-naive T cells sorted from PBMCs, taken on the day of vaccination. The CDR3 region is CASSQDGGPQETQYF. The CDR3 nucleotides read TGCGCCAGCAGCCAAGACGGGGGGCCCCAAGAGACCCAGTACTTC.